These T cell receptor beta chains were read from a single sample in a study of beta chain features in type 1 diabetes. The protocol was immunoSEQ multiplex PCR, while the TCRdb copy is restricted to in-frame clones and leaves out a portion. This sample has hundreds of thousands of clones, with approximately 31% found just once. Sequencing was performed on naive CD4+ T cells from blood. The receptors shown here come from a man between 18 and 29 years old in good health. Each CDR3 is given with its conserved first and last residue. Fields, in order: clone size, CDR3 length, D gene, V gene, J gene, CDR3 protein, CDR3 DNA. The D gene is left open where the match is weak. Clone size is shown for a subset of rows, as once, few, many or a class of expanded clone.

clone_size: .; cdr3_length: 14; d_call: .; v_call: TRBV7-9; j_call: TRBJ1-5; cdr3_aa: CASSQDYSNQPQHF; cdr3_nt: TGTGCCAGCAGCCAGGACTATAGCAATCAGCCCCAGCATTTT
clone_size: .; cdr3_length: 13; d_call: .; v_call: TRBV29-1; j_call: TRBJ2-7; cdr3_aa: CSVRTAGRYEQYF; cdr3_nt: TGCAGCGTCCGGACGGCGGGCCGCTACGAGCAGTACTTC
clone_size: .; cdr3_length: 13; d_call: .; v_call: TRBV27; j_call: TRBJ1-4; cdr3_aa: CASSFREMGKLFF; cdr3_nt: TGTGCCAGCAGTTTTAGGGAGATGGGAAAACTGTTTTTT
clone_size: few; cdr3_length: 11; d_call: .; v_call: TRBV29-1; j_call: TRBJ1-2; cdr3_aa: CSVEWGYGYTF; cdr3_nt: TGCAGCGTTGAGTGGGGTTATGGCTACACCTTC
clone_size: .; cdr3_length: 16; d_call: TRBD2; v_call: TRBV27; j_call: TRBJ2-1; cdr3_aa: CASSRPGLGAYNEQFF; cdr3_nt: TGTGCCAGCAGTCGCCCGGGACTAGGAGCGTACAATGAGCAGTTCTTC
clone_size: few; cdr3_length: 15; d_call: .; v_call: TRBV9; j_call: TRBJ2-7; cdr3_aa: CASSVGGEYYYEQYF; cdr3_nt: TGTGCCAGCAGCGTAGGAGGGGAGTACTACTACGAGCAGTACTTC
clone_size: .; cdr3_length: 15; d_call: .; v_call: TRBV7-8; j_call: TRBJ1-4; cdr3_aa: CASSSLRLANEKLFF; cdr3_nt: TGTGCCAGCAGCTCCCTGCGGTTGGCTAATGAAAAACTGTTTTTT
clone_size: .; cdr3_length: 14; d_call: .; v_call: TRBV25-1; j_call: TRBJ1-2; cdr3_aa: CASSDGGSYYGYTF; cdr3_nt: TGTGCCAGCAGTGACGGAGGATCGTACTATGGCTACACCTTC
clone_size: .; cdr3_length: 15; d_call: .; v_call: TRBV10-3; j_call: TRBJ1-1; cdr3_aa: CAISDNRLSNTEAFF; cdr3_nt: TGTGCCATCAGTGACAATAGACTCAGTAACACTGAAGCTTTCTTT
clone_size: .; cdr3_length: 13; d_call: .; v_call: TRBV12-5; j_call: TRBJ2-1; cdr3_aa: CASGYNPRGEQFF; cdr3_nt: TGTGCTAGTGGTTACAACCCCCGCGGGGAGCAGTTCTTC
clone_size: .; cdr3_length: 15; d_call: TRBD2; v_call: TRBV29-1; j_call: TRBJ2-7; cdr3_aa: CSVIPKAGGSYEQYF; cdr3_nt: TGCAGCGTTATACCCAAAGCGGGAGGCTCCTACGAGCAGTACTTC
clone_size: .; cdr3_length: 14; d_call: .; v_call: TRBV5-7; j_call: TRBJ2-2; cdr3_aa: CASSLIENTGELFF; cdr3_nt: TGTGCCAGCAGCTTGATAGAAAACACCGGGGAGCTGTTTTTT
clone_size: .; cdr3_length: 15; d_call: TRBD2; v_call: TRBV27; j_call: TRBJ2-3; cdr3_aa: CASSLIAGGPDTQYF; cdr3_nt: TGTGCCAGCAGTTTAATTGCGGGAGGGCCAGATACGCAGTATTTT
clone_size: few; cdr3_length: 14; d_call: .; v_call: TRBV15; j_call: TRBJ2-1; cdr3_aa: CATSRAGTYNEQFF; cdr3_nt: TGTGCCACCAGCAGAGCGGGAACCTACAATGAGCAGTTCTTC
clone_size: few; cdr3_length: 16; d_call: TRBD2; v_call: TRBV7-2; j_call: TRBJ2-1; cdr3_aa: CASSPTSGRALNEQFF; cdr3_nt: TGTGCCAGCAGTCCGACTAGCGGGAGGGCCCTAAATGAGCAGTTCTTC
clone_size: .; cdr3_length: 13; d_call: .; v_call: TRBV7-9; j_call: TRBJ2-1; cdr3_aa: CASSPLDYNEQFF; cdr3_nt: TGTGCCAGCAGCCCTTTGGACTACAATGAGCAGTTCTTC
clone_size: .; cdr3_length: 10; d_call: .; v_call: TRBV20-1; j_call: TRBJ2-5; cdr3_aa: CSAGRETQYF; cdr3_nt: TGCAGTGCTGGTAGGGAGACCCAGTACTTC
clone_size: .; cdr3_length: 14; d_call: .; v_call: TRBV4-2; j_call: TRBJ2-3; cdr3_aa: CASSQEGGTDTQYF; cdr3_nt: TGTGCCAGCAGCCAAGAAGGTGGCACAGATACGCAGTATTTT
clone_size: .; cdr3_length: 14; d_call: TRBD1; v_call: TRBV2; j_call: TRBJ2-1; cdr3_aa: CASSRQGIGNEQFF; cdr3_nt: TGTGCCAGCAGTAGACAGGGGATTGGCAATGAGCAGTTCTTC
clone_size: .; cdr3_length: 16; d_call: TRBD2; v_call: TRBV7-2; j_call: TRBJ2-3; cdr3_aa: CASSLVSGAVLDTQYF; cdr3_nt: TGTGCCAGCAGCTTAGTTAGCGGGGCCGTTCTAGATACGCAGTATTTT
clone_size: once; cdr3_length: 15; d_call: .; v_call: TRBV25-1; j_call: TRBJ2-3; cdr3_aa: CASSDWGQGRDTQYF; cdr3_nt: TGTGCCAGCAGTGACTGGGGCCAGGGGCGAGATACGCAGTATTTT
clone_size: .; cdr3_length: 13; d_call: .; v_call: TRBV14; j_call: TRBJ2-1; cdr3_aa: CASSQDAYNEQFF; cdr3_nt: TGTGCCAGCAGCCAAGATGCGTATAATGAGCAGTTCTTC
clone_size: few; cdr3_length: 15; d_call: .; v_call: TRBV18; j_call: TRBJ2-2; cdr3_aa: CASSPDGTNTGELFF; cdr3_nt: TGTGCCAGCTCACCGGACGGAACGAACACCGGGGAGCTGTTTTTT
clone_size: .; cdr3_length: 18; d_call: TRBD2; v_call: TRBV18; j_call: TRBJ2-1; cdr3_aa: CASSSTSETSGRGGEQFF; cdr3_nt: TGTGCCAGCTCATCGACTTCCGAGACTAGCGGGAGAGGAGGTGAGCAGTTCTTC
clone_size: .; cdr3_length: 13; d_call: TRBD2; v_call: TRBV29-1; j_call: TRBJ2-7; cdr3_aa: CSGASGSPYEQYF; cdr3_nt: TGCAGCGGCGCTAGCGGGTCTCCCTACGAGCAGTACTTC
clone_size: .; cdr3_length: 15; d_call: .; v_call: TRBV30; j_call: TRBJ1-5; cdr3_aa: CAWSLTFDRNQPQHF; cdr3_nt: TGTGCCTGGAGTTTAACCTTCGACAGAAATCAGCCCCAGCATTTT
clone_size: once; cdr3_length: 14; d_call: TRBD1; v_call: TRBV23-1; j_call: TRBJ1-2; cdr3_aa: CASSHDRDRNGYTF; cdr3_nt: TGCGCCAGCAGCCACGACAGGGATCGGAATGGCTACACCTTC
clone_size: .; cdr3_length: 13; d_call: .; v_call: TRBV6-5; j_call: TRBJ2-3; cdr3_aa: CASSRGVPDTQYF; cdr3_nt: TGTGCCAGCAGCCGGGGAGTGCCAGATACGCAGTATTTT
clone_size: few; cdr3_length: 19; d_call: TRBD1; v_call: TRBV4-1; j_call: TRBJ2-6; cdr3_aa: CASSQDVEQGAAGANVLTF; cdr3_nt: TGCGCCAGCAGCCAAGATGTAGAACAGGGGGCGGCTGGGGCCAACGTCCTGACTTTC
clone_size: .; cdr3_length: 16; d_call: .; v_call: TRBV7-9; j_call: TRBJ2-7; cdr3_aa: CASSSARQNSSYEQYF; cdr3_nt: TGTGCCAGCAGCTCGGCCCGACAGAACAGCTCCTACGAGCAGTACTTC
clone_size: .; cdr3_length: 14; d_call: .; v_call: TRBV15; j_call: TRBJ2-1; cdr3_aa: CATSRGGAGNEQFF; cdr3_nt: TGTGCCACCAGCAGAGGGGGCGCGGGGAATGAGCAGTTCTTC
clone_size: few; cdr3_length: 16; d_call: TRBD1; v_call: TRBV7-2; j_call: TRBJ2-5; cdr3_aa: CASSLAPGQGQETQYF; cdr3_nt: TGTGCCAGCAGCTTAGCGCCAGGACAGGGACAAGAGACCCAGTACTTC
clone_size: few; cdr3_length: 17; d_call: .; v_call: TRBV4-3; j_call: TRBJ2-1; cdr3_aa: CASRTGLRNGFYNEQFF; cdr3_nt: TGCGCCAGCAGGACGGGCCTACGAAACGGGTTCTACAATGAGCAGTTCTTC
clone_size: .; cdr3_length: 14; d_call: .; v_call: TRBV30; j_call: TRBJ2-2; cdr3_aa: CASRRSGITGELFF; cdr3_nt: TGTGCCTCCCGAAGGTCGGGGATCACCGGGGAGCTGTTTTTT
clone_size: .; cdr3_length: 17; d_call: .; v_call: TRBV7-9; j_call: TRBJ1-2; cdr3_aa: CASRSGGIKKANYGYTF; cdr3_nt: TGTGCCAGCAGGTCCGGTGGCATAAAAAAAGCTAACTATGGCTACACCTTC
clone_size: .; cdr3_length: 12; d_call: TRBD1; v_call: TRBV25-1; j_call: TRBJ2-7; cdr3_aa: CATGGLPAEQYF; cdr3_nt: TGTGCTACAGGGGGCCTTCCCGCCGAGCAGTACTTC
clone_size: few; cdr3_length: 13; d_call: .; v_call: TRBV29-1; j_call: TRBJ1-1; cdr3_aa: CSVAGRLNTEAFF; cdr3_nt: TGCAGCGTTGCTGGGCGTCTGAACACTGAAGCTTTCTTT
clone_size: few; cdr3_length: 14; d_call: .; v_call: TRBV19; j_call: TRBJ2-3; cdr3_aa: CASSSSDITDTQYF; cdr3_nt: TGTGCCAGTAGTAGTTCAGATATCACAGATACGCAGTATTTT
clone_size: .; cdr3_length: 16; d_call: .; v_call: TRBV15; j_call: TRBJ2-5; cdr3_aa: CATSRDRVGGQETQYF; cdr3_nt: TGTGCCACCAGCAGAGATCGCGTAGGAGGTCAAGAGACCCAGTACTTC
clone_size: .; cdr3_length: 14; d_call: .; v_call: TRBV15; j_call: TRBJ1-2; cdr3_aa: CATSRAGVTYGYTF; cdr3_nt: TGTGCCACCAGCAGAGCCGGGGTAACCTATGGCTACACCTTC
clone_size: few; cdr3_length: 14; d_call: .; v_call: TRBV16; j_call: TRBJ1-2; cdr3_aa: CASSRNRGLNGYTF; cdr3_nt: TGTGCCAGCTCCCGAAACCGGGGATTGAATGGCTACACCTTC
clone_size: few; cdr3_length: 15; d_call: TRBD2; v_call: TRBV13; j_call: TRBJ2-1; cdr3_aa: CASSLDGRLYNEQFF; cdr3_nt: TGTGCCAGCAGCCTTGACGGGAGGTTGTACAATGAGCAGTTCTTC
clone_size: .; cdr3_length: 16; d_call: TRBD2; v_call: TRBV12-5; j_call: TRBJ2-1; cdr3_aa: CASGYLWSGSTNEQFF; cdr3_nt: TGTGCTAGTGGTTACCTCTGGAGCGGGAGTACGAATGAGCAGTTCTTC
clone_size: .; cdr3_length: 16; d_call: TRBD1; v_call: TRBV5-6; j_call: TRBJ2-3; cdr3_aa: CASSFDRVPSTDTQYF; cdr3_nt: TGTGCCAGCAGCTTCGACAGGGTACCTAGCACAGATACGCAGTATTTT
clone_size: .; cdr3_length: 15; d_call: TRBD1; v_call: TRBV9; j_call: TRBJ2-7; cdr3_aa: CASSVGTGFTEEQYF; cdr3_nt: TGTGCCAGCAGCGTAGGGACAGGTTTTACCGAGGAGCAGTACTTC
clone_size: few; cdr3_length: 12; d_call: TRBD2; v_call: TRBV29-1; j_call: TRBJ2-1; cdr3_aa: CSGDSGRYEQFF; cdr3_nt: TGCAGCGGAGATAGCGGGAGGTATGAGCAGTTCTTC
clone_size: few; cdr3_length: 14; d_call: TRBD1; v_call: TRBV29-1; j_call: TRBJ2-7; cdr3_aa: CSVLTGTGLYEQYF; cdr3_nt: TGCAGCGTTCTTACCGGGACAGGGCTCTACGAGCAGTACTTC
clone_size: .; cdr3_length: 15; d_call: .; v_call: TRBV6-4; j_call: TRBJ2-1; cdr3_aa: CASSDSTSSYNEQFF; cdr3_nt: TGTGCCAGCAGTGACTCGACTAGCTCCTACAATGAGCAGTTCTTC
clone_size: .; cdr3_length: 16; d_call: .; v_call: TRBV5-6; j_call: TRBJ1-1; cdr3_aa: CASSFPRVTGNTEAFF; cdr3_nt: TGTGCCAGCAGCTTTCCCAGGGTCACCGGTAACACTGAAGCTTTCTTT
clone_size: .; cdr3_length: 12; d_call: .; v_call: TRBV5-1; j_call: TRBJ2-3; cdr3_aa: CASRKSTDTQYF; cdr3_nt: TGCGCCAGCAGGAAGAGCACAGATACGCAGTATTTT
clone_size: .; cdr3_length: 14; d_call: .; v_call: TRBV18; j_call: TRBJ1-2; cdr3_aa: CASSTTRNSYGYTF; cdr3_nt: TGTGCCAGCTCGACAACGAGAAACTCCTATGGCTACACCTTC
clone_size: .; cdr3_length: 12; d_call: .; v_call: TRBV7-2; j_call: TRBJ2-7; cdr3_aa: CASSLLPNEQYF; cdr3_nt: TGTGCCAGCAGCTTGCTCCCCAACGAGCAGTACTTC
clone_size: .; cdr3_length: 14; d_call: .; v_call: TRBV7-2; j_call: TRBJ2-5; cdr3_aa: CASSLTGSQETQYF; cdr3_nt: TGTGCCAGCAGCTTAACAGGGAGTCAAGAGACCCAGTACTTC
clone_size: .; cdr3_length: 14; d_call: .; v_call: TRBV7-8; j_call: TRBJ1-1; cdr3_aa: CASSLVPTGTEAFF; cdr3_nt: TGTGCCAGCAGCTTAGTGCCGACTGGCACTGAAGCTTTCTTT
clone_size: .; cdr3_length: 15; d_call: TRBD2; v_call: TRBV29-1; j_call: TRBJ2-5; cdr3_aa: CSVRTAGLDSETQYF; cdr3_nt: TGCAGCGTAAGAACGGCGGGACTAGACTCAGAGACCCAGTACTTC
clone_size: few; cdr3_length: 16; d_call: TRBD2; v_call: TRBV5-1; j_call: TRBJ2-3; cdr3_aa: CASSPRTSGSTDTQYF; cdr3_nt: TGCGCCAGCAGCCCCCGGACTAGCGGGAGCACAGATACGCAGTATTTT
clone_size: .; cdr3_length: 12; d_call: .; v_call: TRBV7-2; j_call: TRBJ1-2; cdr3_aa: CASSFRGIGYTF; cdr3_nt: TGTGCCAGCAGCTTCCGGGGAATTGGCTACACCTTC
clone_size: .; cdr3_length: 15; d_call: .; v_call: TRBV25-1; j_call: TRBJ2-5; cdr3_aa: CASSESPVGLETQYF; cdr3_nt: TGTGCCAGCAGTGAATCGCCGGTTGGTTTAGAGACCCAGTACTTC
clone_size: .; cdr3_length: 12; d_call: TRBD2; v_call: TRBV29-1; j_call: TRBJ2-7; cdr3_aa: CSGTSGSYEQYF; cdr3_nt: TGCAGCGGGACTAGCGGATCCTACGAGCAGTACTTC
clone_size: .; cdr3_length: 15; d_call: TRBD1; v_call: TRBV19; j_call: TRBJ2-3; cdr3_aa: CASTPRGSSTDTQYF; cdr3_nt: TGTGCCAGTACCCCCAGGGGGTCTAGCACAGATACGCAGTATTTT